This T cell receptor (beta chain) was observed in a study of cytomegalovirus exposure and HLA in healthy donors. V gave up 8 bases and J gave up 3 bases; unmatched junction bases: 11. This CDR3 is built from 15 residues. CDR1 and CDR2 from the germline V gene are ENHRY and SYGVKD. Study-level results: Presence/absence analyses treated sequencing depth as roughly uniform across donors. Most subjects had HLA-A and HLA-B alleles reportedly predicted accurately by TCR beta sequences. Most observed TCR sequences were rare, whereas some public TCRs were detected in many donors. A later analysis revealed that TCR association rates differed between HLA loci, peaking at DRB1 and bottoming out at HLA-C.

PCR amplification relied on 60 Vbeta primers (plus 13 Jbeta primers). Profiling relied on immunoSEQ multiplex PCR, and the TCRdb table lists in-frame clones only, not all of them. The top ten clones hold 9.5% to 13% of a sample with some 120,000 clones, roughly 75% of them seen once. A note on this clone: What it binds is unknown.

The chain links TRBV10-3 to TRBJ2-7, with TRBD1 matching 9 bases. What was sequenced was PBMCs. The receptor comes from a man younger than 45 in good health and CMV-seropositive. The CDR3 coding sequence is TGTGCCATCCCGGGACAGGGACGTAAGGGCTACGAGCAGTACTTC. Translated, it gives CAIPGQGRKGYEQYF.